These 15 T cell receptor beta chains originate from one sample sequenced in a study of cytomegalovirus exposure and HLA in healthy donors. It was with 60 Vbeta and 13 Jbeta primers that the PCR ran. The data were produced by immunoSEQ multiplex PCR, yet TCRdb's version contains in-frame clones alone and is incomplete. Of about 110,000 clones in the sample, roughly four fifths were seen once. Sequencing was performed on PBMCs. The source is a man between 50 and 59 years old in good health and CMV-seronegative.

The chain's CDR3 is CAISVLGDSHEQYF. CDR3 sequence (DNA): TGTGCCATCAGTGTTCTAGGAGACAGCCACGAGCAGTACTTC. This chain links TRBV10-3 with TRBJ2-7, with D possibly being TRBD1 (5 bases). The CDR3 spans 14 residues. Deletions cut 4 bases from V and 5 bases from J, with 15 bases between. Germline V CDR1 and CDR2: ENHRY, SYGVKD.

The chain joins TRBV6-5 to TRBJ1-1; TRBD1 is a possible D gene (6 bases). The ends were cut back, 0 bases at V and 4 bases at J, with 12 bases in the middle. The CDR3 is 15 amino acids. Looked up from germline, CDR1 is MNHEY and CDR2 is SVGAGI. CDR3 residues: CASSYSTGSGTEAFF. CDR3 nucleotide sequence: TGTGCCAGCAGTTACTCGACAGGTTCCGGCACTGAAGCTTTCTTT.

The chain joins TRBV5-8 to TRBJ1-6; 8 bases map to TRBD1. The CDR3 extends over 14 amino acids. Trimming removed 2 bases from V and 8 bases from J; junction bases left unmatched: 3. The germline CDR1 and CDR2 sequences are SGHTS and YDEGEE. DNA for the CDR3: TGTGCCAGCAGCTTCCGACAGGGGTATTCACCCCTCCACTTT. This sequence encodes CASSFRQGYSPLHF. Full variable domain (rest looked up from reference TRBV5-8 and TRBJ1-6): EAGVTQSPTHLIKTRGQQATLRCSPISGHTSVYWYQQALGLGLQFLLWYDEGEERNRGNFPPRFSGRQFPNYSSELNVNALELEDSALYLCASSFRQGYSPLHFGNGTRLTVT.

A few counts support this clone. V usage is TRBV5-8 and J usage is TRBJ1-4; 7 bases fit TRBD1. The V segment lost 3 bases and the J segment 0 bases; nucleotides outside the gene matches: 8. The germline V gene has CDR1 SGHTS and CDR2 YDEGEE. CDR3 length: 17 residues. CDR3 bases: TGTGCCAGCAGCTGGGACAGAGGGTTTTCAACTAATGAAAAACTGTTTTTT. As protein: CASSWDRGFSTNEKLFF.

This chain links TRBV19 with TRBJ2-1, with a weak D call TRBD1 (6 bases). This CDR3 has 16 residues. Trimming cost V 3 bases and J 2 bases, with 14 bases left between them. Germline values: CDR1 LNHDA, CDR2 SQIVND (reference sequence). The CDR3 nucleotides are TGTGCCAGTAGTATTGACGAGGGGGTCCCCTACAATGAGCAGTTCTTC. It is translated as CASSIDEGVPYNEQFF.

The chain employs TRBV29-1 and TRBJ1-1; D call uncertain. V lost 2 bases and J lost 1, with 8 bases in between. There are 13 residues in the CDR3. The germline V gene encodes CDR1 SQVTM and CDR2 ANQGSEA. CDR3 nucleotides: TGCAGCGTTGAAACTACGGGGAACACTGAAGCTTTCTTT. It specifies CSVETTGNTEAFF.

The rearrangement joins TRBV4-1 to TRBJ2-3; D unclear. The CDR3 covers 14 residues. The ends were cut back, 0 bases at V and 5 bases at J, with 9 bases in the middle. CDR1 MGHRA and CDR2 YSYEKL come from the germline V gene. DNA of the CDR3: TGCGCCAGCAGCCAAGAGAACGAGTTAGATACGCAGTATTTT. This codes for CASSQENELDTQYF.

The V and J genes are TRBV29-1 and TRBJ1-6; 11 nucleotides agree with TRBD1. CDR3 length: 14 residues. V dropped 6 bases and J dropped 9; count of bases not matched to a gene: 7. Germline CDR1 SQVTM, CDR2 ANQGSEA. The CDR3 DNA sequence: TGCAGCGTAAGGACAGGGGGCGCCGGTTCACCCCTCCACTTT. This translates into CSVRTGGAGSPLHF.

The rearrangement links TRBV28 to TRBJ1-4; the match to TRBD1 covers 7 bases. V was pared by 2 bases and J by 7 bases, with 1 base of the junction left unmatched. This CDR3 region has 13 residues. Germline V gene lookup returns CDR1 MDHEN and CDR2 SYDVKM. CDR3 loop: CASSLRGPEKLFF. The DNA of the CDR3 is TGTGCCAGCAGTTTAAGGGGGCCTGAAAAACTGTTTTTT.

J is TRBJ2-3 and V is TRBV19; D gene unclear. The germline V gene encodes CDR1 LNHDA and CDR2 SQIVND (reference sequence). The CDR3 extends over 14 amino acids. V dropped 4 bases and J dropped 6 bases, with 14 bases sitting between them. The CDR3 nucleotides read TGTGCCAGTAGTACGGTAGGCGCGGTTGATACGCAGTATTTT. Amino acids: CASSTVGAVDTQYF.

This clone was picked up a small number of times. The chain is built from TRBV7-2 and TRBJ2-1, with D unresolved. With 5 bases removed from V and 4 bases from J, the gap between germline ends came to 15 bases. Germline lookup yields CDR1 SGHTA and CDR2 FQGNSA. This CDR3 has 15 residues. The CDR3 here is CASSPLPTSYNEQFF. The CDR3 DNA reads TGTGCCAGCAGCCCGTTGCCGACATCTTACAATGAGCAGTTCTTC.

The rearrangement uses TRBV9 and TRBJ2-5; a possible D gene is TRBD2 (7 bases). Between the trimmed V and J ends, which lost 4 bases and 1 base, there was a span of 11 bases. Germline V gene lookup returns CDR1 SGDLS and CDR2 YYNGEE. The CDR3 runs 14 residues. This CDR3 reads CASSWGGGQETQYF. CDR3 bases: TGTGCCAGCAGCTGGGGGGGCGGCCAAGAGACCCAGTACTTC. Full variable domain (outside the CDR3, taken from reference TRBV9 and TRBJ2-5): DSGVTQTPKHLITATGQRVTLRCSPRSGDLSVYWYQQSLDQGLQFLIQYYNGEERAKGNILERFSAQQFPDLHSELNLSSLELGDSALYFCASSWGGGQETQYFGPGTRLLVL.

The CDR3 bases are TGCGCCAGCAGTCACGACAGAAAGGAAAGGTTTTTT. Translation: CASSHDRKERFF. The V gene is TRBV23-1, the J gene TRBJ1-4; D perhaps matches TRBD1 (5 bases). TRBV23-1 is given ORF status, its function remaining uncertain. CDR3 length equals 12 residues. V lost 3 bases, J lost 16 bases, and 15 bases lay in between.

The chain links TRBV7-8 to TRBJ2-1; tentatively, D is TRBD2 (6 bases). V was trimmed by 7 bases and J by 5 bases, leaving 15 bases between them. The CDR3 spans 14 residues. Germline CDR1 SGHVS, CDR2 FQNEAQ. CDR3 region: CASISGWEDNEQFF. The CDR3 DNA reads TGTGCCAGCATCTCGGGGTGGGAGGACAATGAGCAGTTCTTC.

The chain uses TRBV6-1 and TRBJ2-3, with D unclear. The germline V and J ends were trimmed by 8 bases and 0 bases, with 9 bases remaining between them. This CDR3 spans 13 amino acids. Per the germline V gene, CDR1 is MNHNS and CDR2 is SASEGT. The chain's CDR3 is CASSLQSTDTQYF. The CDR3 DNA sequence: TGTGCCAGCTCCTTACAGAGCACAGATACGCAGTATTTT.